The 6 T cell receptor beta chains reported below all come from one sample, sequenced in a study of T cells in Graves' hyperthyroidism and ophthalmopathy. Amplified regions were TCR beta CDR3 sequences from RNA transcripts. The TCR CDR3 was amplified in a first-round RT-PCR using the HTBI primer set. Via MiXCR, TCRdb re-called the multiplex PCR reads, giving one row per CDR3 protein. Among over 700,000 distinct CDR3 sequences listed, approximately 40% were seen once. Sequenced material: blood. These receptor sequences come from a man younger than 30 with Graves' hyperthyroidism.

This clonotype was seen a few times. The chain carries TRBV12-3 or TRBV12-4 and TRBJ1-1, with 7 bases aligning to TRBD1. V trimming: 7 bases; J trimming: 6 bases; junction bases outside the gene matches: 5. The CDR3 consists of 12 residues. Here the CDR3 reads CASTSQGAEAFF. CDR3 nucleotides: TGTGCCAGCACCTCCCAGGGGGCTGAAGCTTTCTTT.

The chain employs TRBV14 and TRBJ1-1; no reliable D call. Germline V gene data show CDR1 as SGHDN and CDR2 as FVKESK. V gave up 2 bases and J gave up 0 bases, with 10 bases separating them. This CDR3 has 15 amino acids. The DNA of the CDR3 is TGTGCCAGCAGCCAATTTCCAGCTATGAACACTGAAGCTTTCTTT. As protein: CASSQFPAMNTEAFF.

The CDR3 region has the DNA TGTGCCATCAGTGAGTCCCTCCCTGGCGGGAGGAACAATGAGCAGTTCTTC. This gives the protein CAISESLPGGRNNEQFF. V and J are TRBV10-3 and TRBJ2-1; TRBD2 matches at 8 bases. Germline values: CDR1 ENHRY, CDR2 SYGVKD. Germline trimming cut 0 bases from V and 5 bases from J; bases unmatched to any gene: 9. This CDR3 spans 17 amino acids.

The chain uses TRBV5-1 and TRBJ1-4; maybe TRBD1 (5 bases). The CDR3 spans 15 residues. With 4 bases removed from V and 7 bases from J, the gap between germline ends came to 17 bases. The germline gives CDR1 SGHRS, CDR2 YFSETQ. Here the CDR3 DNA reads TGCGCCAGCAGCCCGGGACGGAAGGGCGGTGAAAAACTGTTTTTT. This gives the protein CASSPGRKGGEKLFF.

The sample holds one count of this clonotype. The CDR3 DNA is TGTGCCAGCAGAGACAGATCCCTCTACGAGCAGTACTTC. Amino acid sequence: CASRDRSLYEQYF. This chain joins TRBV11-1 and TRBJ2-7, with D tentatively TRBD1 (5 bases). The CDR3 spans 13 residues. The V end lost 6 bases, the J end lost 3 bases, and 12 bases lay between the germline ends. Germline V lookup: CDR1 SGHAT, CDR2 FQDESV (reference sequence).

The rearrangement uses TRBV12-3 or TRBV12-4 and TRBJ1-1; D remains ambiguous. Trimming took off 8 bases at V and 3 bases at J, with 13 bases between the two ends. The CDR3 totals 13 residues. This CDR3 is CASLEVGHTEAFF. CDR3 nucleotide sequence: TGTGCCAGCCTCGAGGTAGGGCACACTGAAGCTTTCTTT.